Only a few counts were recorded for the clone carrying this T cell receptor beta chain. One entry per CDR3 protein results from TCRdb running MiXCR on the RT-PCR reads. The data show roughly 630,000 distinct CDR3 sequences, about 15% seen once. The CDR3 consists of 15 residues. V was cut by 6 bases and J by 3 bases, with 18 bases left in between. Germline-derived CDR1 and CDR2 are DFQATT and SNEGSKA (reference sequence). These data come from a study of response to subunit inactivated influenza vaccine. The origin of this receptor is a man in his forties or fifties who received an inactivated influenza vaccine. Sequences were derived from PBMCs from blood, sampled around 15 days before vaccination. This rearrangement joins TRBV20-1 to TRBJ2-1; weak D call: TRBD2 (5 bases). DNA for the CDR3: TGCAGTGCCCTCACTGGGAGCTCTATCTACAATGAGCAGTTCTTC. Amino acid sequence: CSALTGSSIYNEQFF.